A selection of T cell receptor beta chains follows, all from one sample in a study of T cells in Graves' hyperthyroidism and ophthalmopathy. TCRdb analysed the multiplex PCR reads with MiXCR anew, one entry per CDR3 protein. The sample lists 500,000 to 800,000 distinct CDR3 sequences, 13% to 15% occurring once. The sequencing sample was made of blood. Receptors were obtained from a woman between 50 and 59 years old with Graves' ophthalmopathy. CDR3s include the opening cysteine and the closing phenylalanine or tryptophan. The order of the fields is clone size, D gene, V gene, J gene, CDR3 DNA, CDR3 protein. A D gene is named only where the DNA matches it firmly. Rows may omit the clone size; those that give it use once, few, many or a size class.

-	-	TRBV5-1	TRBJ1-2	TGCGCCAGCAGCGGGAGGGACGGGACCTATGGCTACACCTTC	CASSGRDGTYGYTF
many	TRBD1	TRBV6-2/TRBV6-3	TRBJ1-5	TGTGCCAGCAGTTTTAATTCCGACAGGGTTAGCAATCAGCCCCAGCATTTT	CASSFNSDRVSNQPQHF
many	-	TRBV7-3	TRBJ2-1	TGTGCCAGCAGCCCTCTACTAACTGCGAGCTCCTACAATGAGCAGTTCTTC	CASSPLLTASSYNEQFF
-	-	TRBV6-2/TRBV6-3	TRBJ2-2	TGTGCCTCCAACCTATTACCCGGGGAGCTGTTTTTT	CASNLLPGELFF
-	-	TRBV12-3/TRBV12-4	TRBJ1-1	TGTGCCAGCAGTTACGGGGCGGAAAACACTGAAGCTTTCTTT	CASSYGAENTEAFF
-	TRBD2	TRBV9	TRBJ2-3	TGTGCCAGCAGTTTAGCGGGAGGGCCAGGGCTGAGCACAGATACGCAGTATTTT	CASSLAGGPGLSTDTQYF
-	TRBD2	TRBV11-1	TRBJ2-3	TGTGCCAGCAGCTTATTCCGGGAGGGAGGAGGCACAGATACGCAGTATTTT	CASSLFREGGGTDTQYF
many	-	TRBV20-1	TRBJ2-3	TGCAGTGCTAGAATTGTCAGGCACACAGATACGCAGTATTTT	CSARIVRHTDTQYF
many	-	TRBV13	TRBJ1-2	TGTGCCAGCAGCCCCCGGGACGACAACTATGGCTACACCTTC	CASSPRDDNYGYTF
many	-	TRBV5-1	TRBJ2-2	TGCGCCAGCAGCTTGGTGGGCTTCTCGAACACCGGGGAGCTGTTTTTT	CASSLVGFSNTGELFF
many	-	TRBV6-2/TRBV6-3	TRBJ1-1	TGTGCCAGCAGTTACGGTTTTTGGACAGAGATGAACACTGAAGCTTTCTTT	CASSYGFWTEMNTEAFF
many	TRBD1	TRBV20-1	TRBJ2-7	TGCAGTGCTGGACAGGGAATTGGAGCCTACGAGCAGTACTTC	CSAGQGIGAYEQYF
-	-	TRBV3-1	TRBJ1-3	TGTGCCAGCAGCCAAGATTTCCCGACCTCTGGAAACACCATATATTTT	CASSQDFPTSGNTIYF
many	-	TRBV5-4	TRBJ2-5	TGTGCCAGCAGCTTTAGTTCCGGAAAAGAGACCCAGTACTTC	CASSFSSGKETQYF
-	-	TRBV20-1	TRBJ2-1	TGCAGTGCTAGAAATGGGGCAGGGTTGTATAACAATGAGCAGTTCTTC	CSARNGAGLYNNEQFF
many	-	TRBV27	TRBJ1-1	TGTGCCAGCAGTGCGAGGGGGAACACTGAAGCTTTCTTT	CASSARGNTEAFF
many	-	TRBV12-3/TRBV12-4	TRBJ2-5	TGTGCCAGCAGTTTAGCCGGGACAAATGAAGAGACCCAGTACTTC	CASSLAGTNEETQYF
-	TRBD2	TRBV6-2/TRBV6-3	TRBJ2-3	TGTGCCAGCAGGACGGGGGGTCATGCCACAGATACGCAGTATTTT	CASRTGGHATDTQYF
few	TRBD1	TRBV5-5	TRBJ2-7	TGTGCCAGCAGCTTCCCCGGGACAGGGTCCTACGAGCAGTACTTC	CASSFPGTGSYEQYF
many	-	TRBV6-2/TRBV6-3	TRBJ2-7	TGTGCCAGCAGTGACTTAAGCTTTTACGAGCAGTACTTC	CASSDLSFYEQYF
many	-	TRBV27	TRBJ2-1	TGTGCCAGCAGTTTCTGGGCGGGCTCCTACAATGAGCAGTTCTTC	CASSFWAGSYNEQFF
many	-	TRBV6-2/TRBV6-3	TRBJ2-2	TGTGCCAGCGCTTCAACCGGGACCTATTACGCCGGGGAGCTGTTTTTT	CASASTGTYYAGELFF
few	-	TRBV7-9	TRBJ2-2	TGTGCCAGCAGCTTAAGGACTCCGAGCACCGGGGAGCTGTTTTTT	CASSLRTPSTGELFF
many	-	TRBV5-1	TRBJ2-3	TGCGCCAGCAGCTTGTTCGGGTCAGGAGGAACGCAGTATTTT	CASSLFGSGGTQYF
few	-	TRBV7-9	TRBJ1-2	TGTGCCAGCAGCTTACAAACGGGACAAGGCCCCTTCTATGGCTACACCTTC	CASSLQTGQGPFYGYTF
many	TRBD1	TRBV19	TRBJ1-1	TGTGCCAGTAGTATATATGGGACAGCTGAAGCTTTCTTT	CASSIYGTAEAFF
many	-	TRBV12-3/TRBV12-4	TRBJ1-2	TGTGCCAGCAGTTTAGCGGTGAAAGCTAACTATGGCTACACCTTC	CASSLAVKANYGYTF
once	TRBD2	TRBV20-1	TRBJ2-1	TGCAGTGCTAGGAGCCTAGCGGGAGTCGGCAATGAGCAGTTCTTC	CSARSLAGVGNEQFF
-	TRBD1	TRBV28	TRBJ1-1	TGTGCCAGCAGTTACACGACAGGGGATGATACTGAAGCTTTCTTT	CASSYTTGDDTEAFF
many	TRBD2	TRBV7-2	TRBJ2-7	TGTGCCAGCAGCTTAGTCGGCGGGAGGGTAATCTACGAGCAGTACTTC	CASSLVGGRVIYEQYF
many	TRBD1	TRBV11-3	TRBJ2-5	TGTGCCAGCAGCCGGGACAGGGGGCCAGAGACCCAGTACTTC	CASSRDRGPETQYF
many	TRBD2	TRBV24-1	TRBJ2-3	TGTGCCACCAGTGATCCGGCGGGAGCGGGAGATACGCAGTATTTT	CATSDPAGAGDTQYF
few	-	TRBV29-1	TRBJ1-1	TGCAGCGTTAACAGGAACACTGAAGCTTTCTTT	CSVNRNTEAFF
-	TRBD1	TRBV4-2	TRBJ1-1	TGTGCCAGCAGCCAAGGAGACAGGGACACTGAAGCTTTCTTT	CASSQGDRDTEAFF
-	-	TRBV29-1	TRBJ2-1	TGCAGCGTTGAAGAGGCCCCTAAAGGCCACTCCTACAATGAGCAGTTCTTC	CSVEEAPKGHSYNEQFF
few	-	TRBV6-1	TRBJ2-5	TGTGCCAGCAGTGAACGAGATGGGACCCAGTACTTC	CASSERDGTQYF
many	-	TRBV18	TRBJ1-2	TGTGCCAGCTCACCCAGGACAGAACAGAACTATGGCTACACCTTC	CASSPRTEQNYGYTF
-	TRBD1	TRBV28	TRBJ2-7	TGTGCCAGCAGTTTACGGGTAACAGGGGCCCTATCCTACGAGCAGTACTTC	CASSLRVTGALSYEQYF
many	-	TRBV10-3	TRBJ1-1	TGTGCCATCAGTGGGGGAGGCACTGAAGCTTTCTTT	CAISGGGTEAFF
-	-	TRBV5-1	TRBJ2-7	TGCGCCAGCAGCGGAGGGACGTCATCCCAGGGGAGGTTCTTCTACGAGCAGTACTTC	CASSGGTSSQGRFFYEQYF
many	TRBD2	TRBV12-3/TRBV12-4	TRBJ2-1	TGTGCCAGCAGAGAGAGACCTAGCGGGAGTCTCGACAATGAGCAGTTCTTC	CASRERPSGSLDNEQFF